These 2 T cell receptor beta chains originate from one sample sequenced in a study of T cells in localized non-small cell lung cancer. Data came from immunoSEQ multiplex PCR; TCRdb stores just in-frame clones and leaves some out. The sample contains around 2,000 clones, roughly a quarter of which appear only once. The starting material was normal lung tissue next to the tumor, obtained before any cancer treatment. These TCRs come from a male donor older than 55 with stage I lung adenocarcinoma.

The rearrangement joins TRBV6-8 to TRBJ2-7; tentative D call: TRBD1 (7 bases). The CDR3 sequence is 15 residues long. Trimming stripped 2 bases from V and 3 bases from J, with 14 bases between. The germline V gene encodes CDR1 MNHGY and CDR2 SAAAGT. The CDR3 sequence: CASSYPPGGIYEQYF. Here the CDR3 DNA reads TGTGCCAGCAGTTACCCTCCAGGGGGGATCTACGAGCAGTACTTC.

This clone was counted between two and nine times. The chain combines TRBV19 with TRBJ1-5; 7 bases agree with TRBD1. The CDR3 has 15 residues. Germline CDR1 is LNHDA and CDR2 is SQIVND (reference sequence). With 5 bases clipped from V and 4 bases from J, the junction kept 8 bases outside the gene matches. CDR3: CASSGRDSQNQPQHF. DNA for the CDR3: TGTGCCAGTAGTGGCCGGGACAGCCAGAATCAGCCCCAGCATTTT.